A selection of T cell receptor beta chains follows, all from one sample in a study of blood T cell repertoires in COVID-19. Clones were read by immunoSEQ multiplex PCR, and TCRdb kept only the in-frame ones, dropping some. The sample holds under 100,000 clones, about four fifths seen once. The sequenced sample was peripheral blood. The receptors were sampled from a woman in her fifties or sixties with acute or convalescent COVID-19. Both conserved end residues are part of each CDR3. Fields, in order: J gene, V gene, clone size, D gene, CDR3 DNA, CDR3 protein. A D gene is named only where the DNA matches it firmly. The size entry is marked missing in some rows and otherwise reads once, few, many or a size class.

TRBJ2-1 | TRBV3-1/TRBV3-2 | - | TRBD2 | TGTGCCAGCAGCTTTACGGGGGGGGCCTACAATGAGCAGTTCTTC | CASSFTGGAYNEQFF
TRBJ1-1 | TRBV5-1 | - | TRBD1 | TGCGCCAGCTGCGACGGGGGACAGATGAACACTGAAGCTTTCTTT | CASCDGGQMNTEAFF
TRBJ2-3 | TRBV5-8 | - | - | TGTGCCAGCAGCCGAGGGACTTTCAGGGAAACAGATACGCAGTATTTT | CASSRGTFRETDTQYF
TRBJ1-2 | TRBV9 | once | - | TGTGCCAGCAGCCCCACCGGGTCCCCTCGTGGCTACACCTTC | CASSPTGSPRGYTF
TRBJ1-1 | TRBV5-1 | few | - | TGCGCCAGCAGCTCGGGGAACTTCCGAACTGAAGCTTTCTTT | CASSSGNFRTEAFF
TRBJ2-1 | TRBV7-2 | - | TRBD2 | TGTGCCAGCAGCCCCGTGGGGGGGGGCAATGAGCAGTTCTTC | CASSPVGGGNEQFF
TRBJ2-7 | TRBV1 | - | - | TGCACCAGCAGCCAAGGTACCCTAGCCTTGATCTACGAGCAGTACTTC | CTSSQGTLALIYEQYF
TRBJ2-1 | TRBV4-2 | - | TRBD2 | TGTGCCAGCAGCCGGGGATCTAGCGGGGGTTCCTACAATGAGCAGTTCTTC | CASSRGSSGGSYNEQFF
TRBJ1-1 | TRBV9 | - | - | TGTGCCAGCAGCGTAAAGGAAATTGGGAGGGCGAACACTGAAGCTTTCTTT | CASSVKEIGRANTEAFF
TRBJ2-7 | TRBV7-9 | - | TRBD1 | TGTGCCAGCAGCCTTCTGGGACAGGTCCTCGACGAGCAGTACTTC | CASSLLGQVLDEQYF
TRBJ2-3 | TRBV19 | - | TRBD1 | TGTGCCACTACCGGGACAGGGGGCGATACGCAGTATTTT | CATTGTGGDTQYF
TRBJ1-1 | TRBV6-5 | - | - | TGTGCCAGCAGTTCCACCATTCCCAATAGGGAGGCTTTCTTT | CASSSTIPNREAFF
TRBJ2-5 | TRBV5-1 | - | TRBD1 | TGCGCCAGCAGCTTGGGTGACAGGGGGCGAGGAGAGACCCAGTACTTC | CASSLGDRGRGETQYF
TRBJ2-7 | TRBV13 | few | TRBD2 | TGTGCCAGCAGCTTAGCAGTGCCTAGCGGGAGAGGGCAGCAGTACTTC | CASSLAVPSGRGQQYF
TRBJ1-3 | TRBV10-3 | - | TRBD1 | TGTGCCATCAGTGGGGGACAGGCTGGAAACACCATATATTTT | CAISGGQAGNTIYF
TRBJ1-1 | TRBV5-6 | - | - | TGTGCCAGCAGCTTTTCCGGTTGGTCCACTGAAGCTTTCTTT | CASSFSGWSTEAFF
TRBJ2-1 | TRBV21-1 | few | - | TGTGCCAGCAGCAACAACAGGATGTACAATGAGCAGTTCTTC | CASSNNRMYNEQFF
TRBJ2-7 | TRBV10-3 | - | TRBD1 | TGTGCCATCAGGCCAGGACAGGGGGCAGGCGAGCAGTACTTC | CAIRPGQGAGEQYF
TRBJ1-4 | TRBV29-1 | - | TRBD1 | TGCAGCATCAACAGGGGAGAGGGAGAAAAACTGTTTTTT | CSINRGEGEKLFF
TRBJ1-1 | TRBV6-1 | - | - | TGTGCCAGCAGTGATAGGGGGGGCACTGAAGCTTTCTTT | CASSDRGGTEAFF
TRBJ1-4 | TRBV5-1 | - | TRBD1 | TGCGCCAGCAGCCGCGGGGACAGGGGGCGGCGAACTAATGAAAAACTGTTTTTT | CASSRGDRGRRTNEKLFF
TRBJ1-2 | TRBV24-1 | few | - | TGTGCCACCAGTGGTGAGGAATATGGCTACACCTTC | CATSGEEYGYTF
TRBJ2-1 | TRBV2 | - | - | TGTGCCAGTTGTTCTAGCCTAGCGAGTTGCCATGAGCAGTTCTTC | CASCSSLASCHEQFF
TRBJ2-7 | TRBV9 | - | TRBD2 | TGTGCCAGCAGCGCCTCCCGGGAGGGAGCGGCCCCCTCCTACGAGCAGTACTTC | CASSASREGAAPSYEQYF
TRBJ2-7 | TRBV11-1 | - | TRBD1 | TGTGCCAGCAGCTCAAGGGGACAGGGGTTCTCCTACGAGCAGTACTTC | CASSSRGQGFSYEQYF
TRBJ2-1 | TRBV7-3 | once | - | TGTGCCAGCAGCTTAAACGGGGACTCCTACAATGAGCAGTTCTTC | CASSLNGDSYNEQFF
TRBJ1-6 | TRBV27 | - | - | TGTGCCAGCAGTCTGGGGGGGGGCGTCGTCGAGGGATCACCCCTCCACTTT | CASSLGGGVVEGSPLHF
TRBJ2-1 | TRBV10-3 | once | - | TGTGCCATCGCCCTGGGACTTGACAATGAGCAGTTCTTC | CAIALGLDNEQFF
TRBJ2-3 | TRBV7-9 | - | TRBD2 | TGTGCCAGCAGCCTGAGAGGGACTAGCGGAACAGATACGCAGTATTTT | CASSLRGTSGTDTQYF
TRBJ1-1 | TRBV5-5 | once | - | TGTGCCAGCAGCTTGGAGGGGTCTTCCACTGAAGCTTTCTTT | CASSLEGSSTEAFF
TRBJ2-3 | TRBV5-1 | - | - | TGCGCCAGCAGCTTGGACAGAGATAGCACAGATACGCAGTATTTT | CASSLDRDSTDTQYF
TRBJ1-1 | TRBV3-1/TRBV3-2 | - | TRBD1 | TGTGCCAGCAGCCAAGTGGACAGGGAAGGCACTGAAGCTTTCTTT | CASSQVDREGTEAFF
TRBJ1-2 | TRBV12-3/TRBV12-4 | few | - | TGTGCCAGCAGTTTGGCAGGGTACTATGGCTACACCTTC | CASSLAGYYGYTF
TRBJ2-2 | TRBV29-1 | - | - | TGCAGCGTTGGTAGCTACACGAACACCGGGGAGCTGTTTTTT | CSVGSYTNTGELFF
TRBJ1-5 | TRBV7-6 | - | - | TGTGCCAGCAGCTTATCGAGCAATCAGCCCCAGCATTTT | CASSLSSNQPQHF
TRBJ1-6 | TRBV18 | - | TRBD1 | TGTGCCAGCTCAACGAGGACAGGGGATAATTCACCCCTCCACTTT | CASSTRTGDNSPLHF
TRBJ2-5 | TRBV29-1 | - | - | TGCAGCGTCCGGACAGAACAAGAGACCCAGTACTTC | CSVRTEQETQYF
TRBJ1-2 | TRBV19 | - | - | TGTGCCAGTAGTATATCAGGGTCTGGCTACACCTTC | CASSISGSGYTF
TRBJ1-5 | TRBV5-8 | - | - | TGTGCCAGCACCACCTCCGGAGGGGGCAATCAGCCCCAGCATTTT | CASTTSGGGNQPQHF
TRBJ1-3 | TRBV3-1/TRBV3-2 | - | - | TGTGCCAGCAGCCCCCAGACTGGAAACACCATATATTTT | CASSPQTGNTIYF
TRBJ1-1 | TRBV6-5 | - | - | TGTGCCAGCAGCATCAAGGGGATTGAAGCTTTCTTT | CASSIKGIEAFF
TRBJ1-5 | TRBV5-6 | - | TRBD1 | TGTGCCAGCAGCCTGATGACAGGGTATAGCAATCAGCCCCAGCATTTT | CASSLMTGYSNQPQHF
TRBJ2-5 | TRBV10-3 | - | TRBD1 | TGTGCCATCTCTTTTCCCGGACAGGGACTTTGGGAGACCCAGTACTTC | CAISFPGQGLWETQYF
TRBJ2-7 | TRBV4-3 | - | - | TGCGCCAGCAGCCAAGATACCCAGGGGCTTATAGGGGAGCAGTACTTC | CASSQDTQGLIGEQYF
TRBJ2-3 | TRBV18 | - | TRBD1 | TGTGCCAGCTCACCACGACAGACAGGGGGGTCCACAGATACGCAGTATTTT | CASSPRQTGGSTDTQYF
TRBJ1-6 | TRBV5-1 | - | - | TGCGCCAGCAGCTTGGGCCAGGGGAGCTATAATTCACCCCTCCACTTT | CASSLGQGSYNSPLHF
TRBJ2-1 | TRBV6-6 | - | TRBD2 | TGTGCCAGCAGTTACGGACTAGCGGACAATGAGCAGTTCTTC | CASSYGLADNEQFF
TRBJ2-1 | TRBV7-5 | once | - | TGTGCCAGAAGCTTATTAGCGGGGAACTACAATGAGCAGTTCTTC | CARSLLAGNYNEQFF
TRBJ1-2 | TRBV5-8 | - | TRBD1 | TGTGCCAGCAGCTTGGCCAGGGGGCGAGGCTATGGCTACACCTTC | CASSLARGRGYGYTF